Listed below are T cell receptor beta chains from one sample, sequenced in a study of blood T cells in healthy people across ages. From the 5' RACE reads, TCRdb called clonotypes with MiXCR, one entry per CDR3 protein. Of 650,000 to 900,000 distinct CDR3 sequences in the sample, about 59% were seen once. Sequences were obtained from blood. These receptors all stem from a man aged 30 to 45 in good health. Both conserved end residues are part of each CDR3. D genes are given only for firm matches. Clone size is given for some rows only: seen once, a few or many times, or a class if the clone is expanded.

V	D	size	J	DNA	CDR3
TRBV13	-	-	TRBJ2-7	TGTGCCAGCAGCCCCGGACCCGGTGTCCACGAGCAGTACTTC	CASSPGPGVHEQYF
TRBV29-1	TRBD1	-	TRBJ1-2	TGCAGCGGGACAGGGATTGATGGCTACACCTTC	CSGTGIDGYTF
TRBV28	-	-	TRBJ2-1	TGTGCCAGTAGTTTAACCGGGGGGACAGGAGCCAATGAGCAGTTCTTC	CASSLTGGTGANEQFF
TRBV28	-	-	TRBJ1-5	TGTGCCAGCAGCGGACGACAGGCTCGCAATCAGCCCCAGCATTTT	CASSGRQARNQPQHF
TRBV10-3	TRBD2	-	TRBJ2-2	TGTGCCATCAGCGAGTACAGCGGGGGCTCCGGGGAGCTGTTTTTT	CAISEYSGGSGELFF
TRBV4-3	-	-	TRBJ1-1	TGCGCCAGCAGCCAAGAAACAGCGAACACTGAAGCTTTCTTT	CASSQETANTEAFF
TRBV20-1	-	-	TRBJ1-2	TGCAGTGCTACCCCAAGGGGTTCTAACTATGGCTACACCTTC	CSATPRGSNYGYTF
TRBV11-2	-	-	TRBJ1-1	TGTGCCAGCAGCTTAGAGGGGTCCCTTGAAGCTTTCTTT	CASSLEGSLEAFF
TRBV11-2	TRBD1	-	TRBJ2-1	TGTGCCAGCAGACAAGGGACAGGCAATGAGCAGTTCTTC	CASRQGTGNEQFF
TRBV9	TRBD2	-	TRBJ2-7	TGTGCCAGCAGCGTTGGGGCGACTAGCGGGGGGCGGGGCTACGAGCAGTACTTC	CASSVGATSGGRGYEQYF
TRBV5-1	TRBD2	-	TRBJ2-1	TGCGCCAGCAGCTTGGATTGGCGGGGGGGCGTGCAGTTCTTC	CASSLDWRGGVQFF
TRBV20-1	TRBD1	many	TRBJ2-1	TGCAGTGCACCCCCTGACAGGGGCACTTATAATGAGCAGTTCTTC	CSAPPDRGTYNEQFF
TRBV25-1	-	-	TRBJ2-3	TGTGCCAGCAGTCCCGCCTCCGAGACAGATACGCAGTATTTT	CASSPASETDTQYF
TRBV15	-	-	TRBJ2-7	TGTGCCACCAGAAAGGCAGGGGGGAATGAGCAGTACTTC	CATRKAGGNEQYF
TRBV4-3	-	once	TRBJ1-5	TGCGCCAGCAGCTTTAACAGGGATGATCAGCCCCGGCATTTT	CASSFNRDDQPRHF
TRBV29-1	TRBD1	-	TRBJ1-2	TGCAGCGTTGGGACAGGGAGGGACTATGGCTACACCTTC	CSVGTGRDYGYTF
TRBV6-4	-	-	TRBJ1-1	TGTGCCAGCAGATCACAGGGAGGGAACACTGAAGCTTTCTTT	CASRSQGGNTEAFF
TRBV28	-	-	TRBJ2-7	TGTGCCAGCAGTTCCGGACAAATGTACTACGAGCAGTACTTC	CASSSGQMYYEQYF
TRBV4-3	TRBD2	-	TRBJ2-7	TGCGCCAGCAGCCAAGGGTTGGGGGGGTCACAAGAGGCCCAGTACTTC	CASSQGLGGSQEAQYF
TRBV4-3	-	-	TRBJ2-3	TGCGCCAGCAGCCAAGGGGTTAGGGAGAACACGCAGTATTTT	CASSQGVRENTQYF
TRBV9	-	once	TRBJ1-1	TGTGCCAGCAGCGTAGCCATGCATCTAGGGGGTAATGAAGCTTTCTTT	CASSVAMHLGGNEAFF
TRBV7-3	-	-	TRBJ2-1	TGTGCCAGCAGCTCCCGGGGTAGCGACGATGAGCAGTTCTTC	CASSSRGSDDEQFF
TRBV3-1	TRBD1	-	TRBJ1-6	TGTGCCTCACAGACAGGGGGGACTAGATCACCCCTCCACTTT	CASQTGGTRSPLHF
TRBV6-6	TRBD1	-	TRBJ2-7	TGTGCCAGCAGCCCCAACCACAGGGGCTACGGGCAGTACTTC	CASSPNHRGYGQYF
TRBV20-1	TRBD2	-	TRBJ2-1	TGCAGTGCTAGCCCCGGCGGGGGGGGCTACAATGAGCAGTTCTTC	CSASPGGGGYNEQFF
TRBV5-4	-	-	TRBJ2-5	TGTGCCAGCAGCTCGGGTTCGGCGGTCCAAGAGACCCAGTACTTC	CASSSGSAVQETQYF
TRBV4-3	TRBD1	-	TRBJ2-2	TGCGCCAGCAGCCAACACAGGGGAATCTATGGTTCCGGGGAGCTGTTTTTT	CASSQHRGIYGSGELFF
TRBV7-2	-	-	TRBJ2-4	TGTGCCAGCAGCGGACAATTCCTAGCCAAAAACATTCAGTACTTC	CASSGQFLAKNIQYF
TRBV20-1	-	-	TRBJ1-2	TGCAGTGCTAGGGACGGGAGGGGGTACTATGGCTACACCTTC	CSARDGRGYYGYTF
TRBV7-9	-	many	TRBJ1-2	TGTGCCAGCAGCTTAGGCAGGGCAAGCGTCTATGGCTACACCTTC	CASSLGRASVYGYTF
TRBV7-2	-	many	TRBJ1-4	TGTGCCAGCAGCATCGGGACACAGACACATAATGAAAAACTGTTTTTT	CASSIGTQTHNEKLFF
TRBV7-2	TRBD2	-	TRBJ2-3	TGTGCCAGCAGCCTACCCTCCAGCGGGGGGCCGAGCACAGATACGCAGTATTTT	CASSLPSSGGPSTDTQYF
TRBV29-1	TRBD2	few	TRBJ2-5	TGCAGCGTTGGGCTCCTAGCGGGGCAAGAGACCCAGTACTTC	CSVGLLAGQETQYF
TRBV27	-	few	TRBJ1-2	TGTGCCAGCAGTTTCTCCCGCTCTAACTATGGCTACACCTTC	CASSFSRSNYGYTF
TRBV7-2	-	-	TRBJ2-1	TGTGCCAGCAGCTCACGTTGGGGGTTGAATAGCAATGAGCAGTTCTTC	CASSSRWGLNSNEQFF
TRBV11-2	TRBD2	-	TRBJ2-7	TGTGCCAGCAGCCGCGGGACTAGCGGGGGCTACGAGCAGTACTTC	CASSRGTSGGYEQYF
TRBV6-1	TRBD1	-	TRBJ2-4	TGTGCCAGCAGTGAACCCCTGACAGGGGTTGGAGCCAAAAACATTCAGTACTTC	CASSEPLTGVGAKNIQYF
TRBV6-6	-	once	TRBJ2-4	TGTGCCAGCAGTTTAACGACAGAATTTCAGTACTTC	CASSLTTEFQYF
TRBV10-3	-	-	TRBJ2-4	TGTGCCATCAGTGGGGAGGCGGGCCGACCTCTGGAAGAGCGGTACTTC	CAISGEAGRPLEERYF
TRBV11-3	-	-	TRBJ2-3	TGTGCCAGCAGCTCCCGAGGCGGGAACACAGATACGCAGTATTTT	CASSSRGGNTDTQYF
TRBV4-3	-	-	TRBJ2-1	TGCGCCAGCAGCCAAGTAACTTCGGGAAATGAGCAGTTCTTC	CASSQVTSGNEQFF
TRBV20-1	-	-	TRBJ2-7	TGCAGTGCTAGACCCCCAAGCGGCTCCTCCTACGAGCAGTACTTC	CSARPPSGSSYEQYF
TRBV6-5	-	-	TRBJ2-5	TGTGCCAGCAGGGTTTCCCCAGCCCCAGGGGAGACCCAGTACTTC	CASRVSPAPGETQYF
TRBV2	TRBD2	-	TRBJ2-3	TGTGCCAGCAACACGGGGGATAGCGGGGGGGCAGATACGCAGTATTTT	CASNTGDSGGADTQYF
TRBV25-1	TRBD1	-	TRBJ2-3	TGTGCCAGCAGGGATCACCGGGTCATCGGACAGGGGGTGGATACGCAGTATTTT	CASRDHRVIGQGVDTQYF
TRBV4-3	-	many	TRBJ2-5	TGCGCCAGCAGCCAAGACCAGGGTTCAGAGACCCAGTACTTC	CASSQDQGSETQYF
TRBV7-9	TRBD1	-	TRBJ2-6	TGTGCCAGCAGCGAACTGGATGGGACAGGGGTGTCTGGGGCCAACGTCCTGACTTTC	CASSELDGTGVSGANVLTF
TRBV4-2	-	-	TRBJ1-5	TGTGCCAGCAGCCAAGATCGGGGAGGTCGCGGGCCCCAGCATTTT	CASSQDRGGRGPQHF
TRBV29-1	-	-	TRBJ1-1	TGCAGCGTGGGTCAGGGCCTCCGGGCTGAAGCTTTCTTT	CSVGQGLRAEAFF
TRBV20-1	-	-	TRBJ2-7	TGCAGTGCTCATGGGGTACCGGTCGGCTACGAGCAGTACTTC	CSAHGVPVGYEQYF